This T cell receptor (beta chain) derives from a study of metastatic and nonmetastatic thyroid tumors. Ten or more counts support this clone. Each patient went into thyroid surgery without having received any treatment. TCRdb re-called the PCR reads via MiXCR. The sample includes under 100,000 clones, about 9.1% seen only once; the top ten take 8% to 10%. Germline-derived CDR1 and CDR2 are LGHDT and YNNKEL (reference sequence). This CDR3 is 19 amino acids long. V shed 0 bases, J shed 2 bases, and the junction held 12 bases outside the gene matches. The chain couples TRBV3-1 to TRBJ2-5; 10 bases align to TRBD2. The sequenced sample consisted of blood. The sequence derives from a female donor with papillary thyroid cancer or a benign thyroid nodule (not recorded which). Some clones in this sample may be carry-over from other donors' samples. The CDR3 protein is CASSQDPRPSSGGQETQYF. The CDR3 DNA sequence: TGTGCCAGCAGCCAAGACCCAAGACCGTCTAGCGGGGGACAAGAGACCCAGTACTTC.